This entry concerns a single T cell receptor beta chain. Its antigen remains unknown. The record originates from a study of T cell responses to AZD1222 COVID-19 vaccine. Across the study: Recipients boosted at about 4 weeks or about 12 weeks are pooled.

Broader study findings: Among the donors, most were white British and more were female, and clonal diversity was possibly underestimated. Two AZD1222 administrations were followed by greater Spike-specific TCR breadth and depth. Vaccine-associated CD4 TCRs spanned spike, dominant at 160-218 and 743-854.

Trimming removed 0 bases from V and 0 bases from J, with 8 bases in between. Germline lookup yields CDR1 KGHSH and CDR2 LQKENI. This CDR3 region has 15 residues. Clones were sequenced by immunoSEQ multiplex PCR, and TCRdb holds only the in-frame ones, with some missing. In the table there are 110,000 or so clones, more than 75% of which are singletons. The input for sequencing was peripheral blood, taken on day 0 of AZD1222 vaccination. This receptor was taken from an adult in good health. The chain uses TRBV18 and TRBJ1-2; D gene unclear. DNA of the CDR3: TGTGCCAGCTCACCACCGTCCCGAGCTAACTATGGCTACACCTTC. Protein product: CASSPPSRANYGYTF.